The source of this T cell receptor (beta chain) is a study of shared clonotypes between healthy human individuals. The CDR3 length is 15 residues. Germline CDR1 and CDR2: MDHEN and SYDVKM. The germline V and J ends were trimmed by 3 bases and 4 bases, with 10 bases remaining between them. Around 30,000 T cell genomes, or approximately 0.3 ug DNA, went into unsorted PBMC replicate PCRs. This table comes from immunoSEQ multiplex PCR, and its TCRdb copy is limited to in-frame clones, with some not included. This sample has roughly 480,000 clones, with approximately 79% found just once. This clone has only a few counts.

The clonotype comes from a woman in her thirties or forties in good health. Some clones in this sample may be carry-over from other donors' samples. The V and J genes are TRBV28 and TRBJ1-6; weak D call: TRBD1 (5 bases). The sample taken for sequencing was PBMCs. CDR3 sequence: CASSFRAGYNSPLHF. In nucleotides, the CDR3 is TGTGCCAGCAGTTTCCGGGCAGGGTATAATTCACCCCTCCACTTT. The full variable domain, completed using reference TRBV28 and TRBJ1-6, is DVKVTQSSRYLVKRTGEKVFLECVQDMDHENMFWYRQDPGLGLRLIYFSYDVKMKEKGDIPEGYSVSREKKERFSLILESASTNQTSMYLCASSFRAGYNSPLHFGNGTRLTVT.